What follows are 10 T cell receptor beta chains derived from one specimen sequenced in a study of CD8+ T cells in alopecia areata. Extraction of RNA preceded its reverse transcription into cDNA, which served as the sequencing template. Sequencing was performed with immunoSEQ multiplex PCR; in TCRdb, only in-frame clones are kept and a portion is missing. Found here are approximately 280,000 clones, over 45% of them singletons; the top ten hold approximately 1.8%. Documented treatment: oral pan-JAK inhibitor, 5-10 mg twice daily. Material: CD4+ T cells sorted from blood, obtained at week 24, from a patient treated with tofacitinib. The origin of the receptors is a human donor with alopecia areata.

This clone showed up just a few times. The V and J genes are TRBV19 and TRBJ2-2; unclear D gene. Deletions cut 8 bases from V and 0 bases from J, with 13 bases between. Germline V lookup: CDR1 LNHDA, CDR2 SQIVND (reference sequence). The CDR3 covers 15 residues. CDR3 nucleotides: TGTGCCAGTCGAGCTGGCCCCGCGAACACCGGGGAGCTGTTTTTT. Translation gives CASRAGPANTGELFF.

The genes are TRBV7-9 and TRBJ2-3; possibly TRBD1 or TRBD2 for D (5 bases each). Germline V gene data show CDR1 as SEHNR and CDR2 as FQNEAQ (reference sequence). V lost 5 bases and J 0 bases, leaving 9 bases between the germline ends. CDR3 size: 14 residues. The CDR3 loop is CASSREGSTDTQYF. DNA for the CDR3: TGTGCCAGCAGCCGCGAGGGGAGCACAGATACGCAGTATTTT.

This rearrangement joins TRBV29-1 to TRBJ2-5; D is unclear. The CDR3 length is 15 residues. The germline V gene encodes CDR1 SQVTM and CDR2 ANQGSEA. Trimming cost V 2 bases and J 1 base, with 14 bases left between them. CDR3 residues: CSVEKFHDAQETQYF. The CDR3 coding sequence is TGCAGCGTTGAAAAATTTCACGACGCCCAAGAGACCCAGTACTTC.

The V gene is TRBV30, the J gene TRBJ1-2; 8 bases line up with TRBD1. Germline CDR1 is GTSNPN and CDR2 is SVGIG (reference sequence). The CDR3 has 13 residues. V was clipped by 0 bases and J by 7 bases; unmatched bases: 4. CDR3 DNA: TGTGCCTGGAGTGTAGGACAGGGAGGTGGCTACACCTTC. Encoded protein: CAWSVGQGGGYTF.

Here the CDR3 DNA reads TGTGCCAGCAGTTTAGAGTTGGGCTACACCTTC. Translating it yields CASSLELGYTF. The rearrangement links TRBV28 to TRBJ1-2; D uncertain. The CDR3 consists of 11 residues. Germline loops: CDR1 MDHEN, CDR2 SYDVKM. V was shortened by 2 bases and J by 8 bases, with 6 bases between the two germline ends.

The chain links TRBV5-1 to TRBJ2-5; D is undetermined. The CDR3 covers 15 residues. Trimming stripped 0 bases from V and 2 bases from J, with 11 bases between. From germline, CDR1 is SGHRS and CDR2 YFSETQ. The CDR3 region has the DNA TGCGCCAGCAGCTTGGTGGGTCTGACTCAAGAGACCCAGTACTTC. Protein: CASSLVGLTQETQYF.

This clone was detected once. The J gene is TRBJ1-1, the V gene TRBV29-1, with 10 bases matching TRBD1. This CDR3 contains 12 residues. Germline-derived CDR1 and CDR2 are SQVTM and ANQGSEA. V was pared by 7 bases and J by 4 bases, with 3 bases of the junction left unmatched. Here the CDR3 DNA reads TGCAGCGGGACAGGGGGAGGCACTGAAGCTTTCTTT. It is translated as CSGTGGGTEAFF.

This clone came up a few times. This chain connects TRBV29-1 to TRBJ2-1; TRBD2 agrees at 9 bases. Germline CDR1 is SQVTM and CDR2 is ANQGSEA. This CDR3 comprises 14 residues. V lost 7 bases to trimming and J lost 6 bases; unmatched junction nucleotides: 10. CDR3 loop: CSGTGTSRSNEQFF. For the CDR3, the DNA is TGCAGCGGGACCGGGACTAGCCGTTCCAATGAGCAGTTCTTC.

The chain combines TRBV29-1 with TRBJ1-2; D gene ambiguous. This CDR3 spans 18 amino acids. Germline values: CDR1 SQVTM, CDR2 ANQGSEA. V dropped 3 bases and J dropped 2 bases, with 25 bases sitting between them. CDR3 in amino acids: CSVDMDSPSLVPNYGYTF. CDR3 DNA sequence: TGCAGCGTTGACATGGATAGCCCTTCATTGGTCCCGAACTATGGCTACACCTTC.

This clone was picked up a small number of times. The chain carries TRBV20-1 and TRBJ1-2; D call uncertain. CDR3 size: 11 residues. V was trimmed by 3 bases and J by 13 bases, leaving 15 bases between them. Germline V gene sequence: CDR1 DFQATT, CDR2 SNEGSKA (reference sequence). The DNA for the CDR3 is TGCAGTGCTAGGTCGGACCCGGATTGCACCTTC. Translation: CSARSDPDCTF.